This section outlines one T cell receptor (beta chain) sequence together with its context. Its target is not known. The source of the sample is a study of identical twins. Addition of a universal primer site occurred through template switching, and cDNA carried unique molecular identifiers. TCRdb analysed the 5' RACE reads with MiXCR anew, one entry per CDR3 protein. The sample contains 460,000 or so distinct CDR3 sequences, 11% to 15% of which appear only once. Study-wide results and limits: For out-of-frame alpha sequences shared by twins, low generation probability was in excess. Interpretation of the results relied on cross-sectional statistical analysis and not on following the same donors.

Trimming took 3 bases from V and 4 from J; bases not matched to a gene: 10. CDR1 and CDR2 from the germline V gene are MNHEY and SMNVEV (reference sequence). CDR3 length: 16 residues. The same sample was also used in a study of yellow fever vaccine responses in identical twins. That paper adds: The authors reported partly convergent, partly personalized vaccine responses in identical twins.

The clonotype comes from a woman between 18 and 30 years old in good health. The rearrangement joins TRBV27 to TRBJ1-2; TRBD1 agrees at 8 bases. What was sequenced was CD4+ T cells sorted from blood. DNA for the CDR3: TGTGCCAGCAGTTTCGGACCAGGGGGCCCATTCTATGGCTACACCTTC. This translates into CASSFGPGGPFYGYTF.